In this sample, the clone carrying this T cell receptor (beta chain) turned up a few times. The antigen is unknown. The CDR3 length is 15 residues. The germline V gene encodes CDR1 SGHVS and CDR2 FNYEAQ. V lost 4 bases and J lost 8; bases outside the gene matches: 7. Using its own MiXCR run on the reads, TCRdb lists one record per CDR3 protein. The data contain about 220,000 distinct CDR3 sequences, less than 50% of them singletons. This entry is derived from a study of T cell repertoires in cytomegalovirus infection. Study background: In public TCR beta signatures, there were indications of both CMV infection and matching HLA type. Findings and caveats of the study: Dominating the ex vivo response were TCR beta clonotypes that were CMV-specific and HLA-C-restricted. Summed frequency of shared TCR beta families picked out CMV carriers who also had the relevant HLA.

The chain has TRBV7-6 and TRBJ2-3, with 12 bases fitting TRBD2. The sample here was CD8+ T cells from cultured PBMCs, taken from culture after CMV antigen stimulation. The clonotype originates from a human donor in good health (CMV status not recorded). Some clones in this sample may be carry-over from other donors' samples. CDR3 sequence (DNA): TGTGCCAGCAGCTCCCGACTAGCGGGGGCGCCTACGCAGTATTTT. It yields the protein CASSSRLAGAPTQYF.